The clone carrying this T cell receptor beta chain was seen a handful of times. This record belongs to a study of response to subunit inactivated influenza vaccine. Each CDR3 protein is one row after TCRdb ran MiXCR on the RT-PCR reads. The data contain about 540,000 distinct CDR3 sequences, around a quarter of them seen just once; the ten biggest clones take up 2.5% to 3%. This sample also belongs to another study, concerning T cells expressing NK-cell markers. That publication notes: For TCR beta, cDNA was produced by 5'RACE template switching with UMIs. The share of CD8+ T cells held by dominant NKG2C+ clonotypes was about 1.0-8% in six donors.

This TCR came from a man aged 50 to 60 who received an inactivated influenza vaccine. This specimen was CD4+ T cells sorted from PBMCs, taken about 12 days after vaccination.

CDR3 protein: CASSLTGDFPHEQYF. The CDR3 bases are TGTGCCAGCAGTCTAACAGGCGATTTTCCCCACGAGCAGTACTTC. This rearrangement joins TRBV6-1 to TRBJ2-7; possible D gene TRBD1, 5 bases. Per germline, CDR1 MNHNS and CDR2 SASEGT. The V end lost 5 bases, the J end lost 5 bases, and 19 bases lay between the germline ends. The CDR3 consists of 15 residues.